This T cell receptor beta chain was observed in a study of T-cell memory formation after mild COVID-19. About the research overall: The two donors had largely donor-specific TCR clusters. Study-level points and caveats: Confirmation of SARS-CoV-2 specificity was lacking for second-wave clones peaking day 37.

Trimming stripped 8 bases from V and 7 bases from J, with 12 bases between. CDR3 size: 12 residues. Germline V gene data show CDR1 as SGHVS and CDR2 as FQNEAQ. Concerning this clonotype: Its target is not known.

TCRdb re-called the 5' RACE reads through MiXCR, storing one row per CDR3 protein. The sample yields around 300,000 distinct CDR3 sequences, around 15% seen once. The rearrangement uses TRBV7-8 and TRBJ1-5; perhaps TRBD1 as D (6 bases). The sequenced sample was PBMCs or a T cell subset sorted from them (not recorded which). This TCR derives from a young man who had mild COVID-19 (a few samples of this study predate the infection). Cell type and time point are not known. The DNA of the CDR3 is TGTGCCAGCGGCAAGGGGGGCCAGCCCCAGCATTTT. It is translated as CASGKGGQPQHF.